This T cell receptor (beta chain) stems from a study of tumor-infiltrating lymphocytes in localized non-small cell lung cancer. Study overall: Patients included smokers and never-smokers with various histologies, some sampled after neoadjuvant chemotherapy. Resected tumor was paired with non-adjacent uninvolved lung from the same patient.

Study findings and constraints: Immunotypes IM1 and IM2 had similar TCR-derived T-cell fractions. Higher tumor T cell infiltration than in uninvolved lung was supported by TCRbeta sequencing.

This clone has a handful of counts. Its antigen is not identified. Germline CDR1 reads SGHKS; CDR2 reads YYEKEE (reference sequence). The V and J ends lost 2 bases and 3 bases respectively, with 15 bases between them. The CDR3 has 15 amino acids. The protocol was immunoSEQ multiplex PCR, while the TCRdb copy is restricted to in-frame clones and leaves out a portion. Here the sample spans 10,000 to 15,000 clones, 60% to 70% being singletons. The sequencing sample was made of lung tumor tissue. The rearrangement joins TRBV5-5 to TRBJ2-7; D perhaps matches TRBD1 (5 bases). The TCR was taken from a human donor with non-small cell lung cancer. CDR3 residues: CASSFRTSANYEQYF. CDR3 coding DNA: TGTGCCAGCAGCTTTAGGACAAGCGCAAACTACGAGCAGTACTTC.